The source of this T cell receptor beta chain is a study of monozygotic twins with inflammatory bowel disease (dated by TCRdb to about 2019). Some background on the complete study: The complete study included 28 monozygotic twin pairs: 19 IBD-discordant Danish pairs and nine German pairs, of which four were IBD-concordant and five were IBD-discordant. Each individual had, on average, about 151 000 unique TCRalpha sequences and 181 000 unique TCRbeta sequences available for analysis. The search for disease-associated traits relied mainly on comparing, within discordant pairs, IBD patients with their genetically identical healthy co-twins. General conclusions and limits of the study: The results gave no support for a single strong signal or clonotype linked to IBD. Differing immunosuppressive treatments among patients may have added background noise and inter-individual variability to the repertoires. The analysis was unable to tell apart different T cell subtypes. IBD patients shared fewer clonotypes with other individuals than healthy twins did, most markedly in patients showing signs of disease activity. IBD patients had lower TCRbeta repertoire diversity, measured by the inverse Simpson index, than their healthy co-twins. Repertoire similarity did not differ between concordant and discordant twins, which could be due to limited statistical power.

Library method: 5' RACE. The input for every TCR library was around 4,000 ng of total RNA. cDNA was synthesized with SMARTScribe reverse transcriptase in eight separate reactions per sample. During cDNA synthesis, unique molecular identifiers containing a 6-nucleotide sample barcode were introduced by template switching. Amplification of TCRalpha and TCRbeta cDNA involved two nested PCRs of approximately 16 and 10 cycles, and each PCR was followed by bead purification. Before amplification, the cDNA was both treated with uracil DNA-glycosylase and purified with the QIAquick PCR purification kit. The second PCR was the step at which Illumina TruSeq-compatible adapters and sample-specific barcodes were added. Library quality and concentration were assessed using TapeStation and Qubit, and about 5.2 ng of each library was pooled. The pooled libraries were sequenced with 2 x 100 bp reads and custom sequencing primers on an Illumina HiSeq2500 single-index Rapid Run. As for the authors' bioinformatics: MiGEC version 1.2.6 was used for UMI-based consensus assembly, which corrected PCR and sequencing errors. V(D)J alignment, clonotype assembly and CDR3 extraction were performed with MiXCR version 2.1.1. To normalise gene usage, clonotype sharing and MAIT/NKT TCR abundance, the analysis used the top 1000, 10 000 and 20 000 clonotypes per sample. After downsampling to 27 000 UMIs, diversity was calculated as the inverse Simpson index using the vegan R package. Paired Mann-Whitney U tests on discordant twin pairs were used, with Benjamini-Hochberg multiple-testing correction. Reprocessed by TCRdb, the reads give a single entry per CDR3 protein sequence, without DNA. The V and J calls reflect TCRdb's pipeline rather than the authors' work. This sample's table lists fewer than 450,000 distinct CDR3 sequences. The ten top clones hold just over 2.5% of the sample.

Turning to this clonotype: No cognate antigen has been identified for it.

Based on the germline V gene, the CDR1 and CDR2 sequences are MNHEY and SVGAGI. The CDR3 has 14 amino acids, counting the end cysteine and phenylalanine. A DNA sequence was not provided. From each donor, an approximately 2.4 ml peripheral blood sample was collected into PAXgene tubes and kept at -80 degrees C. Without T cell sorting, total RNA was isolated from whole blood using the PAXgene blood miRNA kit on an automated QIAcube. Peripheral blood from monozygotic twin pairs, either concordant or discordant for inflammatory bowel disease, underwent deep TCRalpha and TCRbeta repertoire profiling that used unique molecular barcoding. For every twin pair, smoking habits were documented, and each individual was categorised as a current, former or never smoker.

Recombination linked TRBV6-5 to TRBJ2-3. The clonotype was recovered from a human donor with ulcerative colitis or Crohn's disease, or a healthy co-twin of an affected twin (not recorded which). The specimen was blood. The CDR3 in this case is CASSYTLNTDTQYF.